This TCR beta chain was sequenced during a study of Graves' ophthalmopathy and Graves' hyperthyroidism. Study-wide context: The authors collected peripheral blood at initial diagnosis, before any treatment.

Broader study findings: Thyroid clonotypes that were expanded above 0.001 frequency mostly also appeared in blood.

This CDR3 is 17 amino acids long. Germline V gives CDR1 SGHRS, CDR2 YFSETQ. V dropped 4 bases and J dropped 10; count of bases not matched to a gene: 14. Transcripts of RNA were the source for amplifying TCR beta CDR3 regions. Scientists carried out first-round RT-PCR using HTBI primers and then a second-round multiplex PCR. MiXCR, run by TCRdb on the multiplex PCR reads, gives a single entry per CDR3 protein. The sample yields some 240,000 distinct CDR3 sequences, 45% seen once. Ophthalmopathy donors showed moderate-to-severe activity, CAS ≥3, NOSPECS ≥4 and a duration under 3 months. PBMCs were isolated from an approximately 10 ml sample of fresh peripheral blood. In regard to this clonotype: What it binds is unknown.

The TCR originated in an adult man with Graves' ophthalmopathy. This chain joins TRBV5-1 and TRBJ2-2; 12 nucleotides match TRBD2. The sample was peripheral blood. The CDR3 DNA sequence: TGCGCCAGCAGCCGAAGACTAGCGGGAGTTTTAGTAGAGGAGCTGTTTTTT. It specifies CASSRRLAGVLVEELFF.